This entry concerns a single T cell receptor beta chain. This entry is derived from a study of T cell changes during pregnancy in multiple sclerosis. Germline CDR1 SEHNR, CDR2 FQNEAQ (reference sequence). This CDR3 region has 13 residues. V was shortened by 5 bases and J by 7 bases, with 14 bases between the two germline ends. TCRdb's copy holds only in-frame clones and misses some; the assay was immunoSEQ multiplex PCR. The sample carries over 90,000 clones, about nine tenths recorded once. Sample: peripheral blood, taken in the second trimester of pregnancy. This chain uses TRBV7-9 with TRBJ1-1; weak D call: TRBD1 (6 bases). The clonotype was recovered from a female donor in good health, enrolled as a control in a pregnancy study. As DNA, the CDR3 is TGTGCCAGCAGCCAGACTCAGGGGAATGAAGCTTTCTTT. This codes for CASSQTQGNEAFF.